This TCR beta chain was observed in a study of T cell responses to AZD1222 COVID-19 vaccine. Study-wide results and limits: Females outnumbered males among donors, who were mostly white British; clonal diversity was possibly underestimated. Repertoires were obtained only post-peak T cell response. Unmutated variant regions are reportedly the target of nearly half of TCRs that are spike-specific. At baseline, just five or six AZD1222 recipients tested seropositive.

Some clones are missing from TCRdb's copy, which holds only in-frame ones; the method was immunoSEQ multiplex PCR. The table shows some 96,000 clones, with roughly 89% occurring only once. This clone was seen only a few times. As yet, its antigen is unknown. This CDR3 has 12 amino acids. Deletions cut 2 bases from V and 7 bases from J, with 8 bases between. The sequence derives from an adult in good health. Sequencing was performed on peripheral blood, taken on day 0 of AZD1222 vaccination. The rearrangement links TRBV12-3 or TRBV12-4 to TRBJ1-1; D gene unclear. This CDR3 is CASSLRQGEAFF. Here the CDR3 DNA reads TGTGCCAGCAGTTTAAGGCAAGGTGAAGCTTTCTTT.